These 27 T cell receptor beta chains originate from one sample sequenced in a study of T-cell memory formation after mild COVID-19. TCRdb re-called the 5' RACE reads through MiXCR, storing one row per CDR3 protein. The sample contains under 50,000 distinct CDR3 sequences, less than 35% of which appear only once. Sequencing input: PBMCs or a T cell subset sorted from them (not recorded which). The origin of the receptors is a man aged 18 to 30 who had mild COVID-19 (a few samples of this study predate the infection). Cell type and time point are not known.

This sequence joins TRBV12-3 or TRBV12-4 and TRBJ2-5, with 8 bases fitting TRBD2. The CDR3 covers 15 residues. Trimming took 6 bases from V and 2 from J; bases not matched to a gene: 8. CDR3 bases: TGTGCCAGCAGCCCACGCGGCGGGGGGCAAGAGACCCAGTACTTC. This translates into CASSPRGGGQETQYF.

The chain carries TRBV5-1 and TRBJ1-1; 10 bases map to TRBD1. This CDR3 is 16 amino acids long. Germline CDR1 is SGHRS and CDR2 is YFSETQ. With 0 bases clipped from V and 4 bases from J, the junction kept 6 bases outside the gene matches. In DNA form, the CDR3 reads TGCGCCAGCAGCTTGGGTCGACAGGGGGCTGGCACTGAAGCTTTCTTT. This codes for CASSLGRQGAGTEAFF.

The chain joins TRBV6-2 or TRBV6-3 to TRBJ2-1; D is uncertain. CDR3 length equals 12 residues. V was pared by 2 bases and J by 9 bases, with 8 bases between. Germline CDR1 is MNHEY and CDR2 is SVGEGT. CDR3 DNA sequence: TGTGCCAGCAGTTACGGTTTTGGTGAGCAGTTCTTC. This codes for CASSYGFGEQFF.

This clonotype was observed a few times. The chain combines TRBV5-1 with TRBJ2-1; the match to TRBD2 covers 7 bases. The CDR3 sequence is 14 residues long. V dropped 2 bases and J dropped 3; count of bases not matched to a gene: 2. The germline CDR1 and CDR2 sequences are SGHRS and YFSETQ. CDR3 in amino acids: CASSFWTSYNEQFF. The CDR3 DNA sequence: TGCGCCAGCAGCTTCTGGACTAGCTACAATGAGCAGTTCTTC.

This clonotype was detected only a few times. The chain combines TRBV5-1 with TRBJ2-1; D is unresolved. V lost 2 bases, J lost 5 bases, and 8 bases lay in between. CDR3 length: 13 residues. The germline gives CDR1 SGHRS, CDR2 YFSETQ. The CDR3 region is CASSFTVNNEQFF. Written as DNA, the CDR3 is TGCGCCAGCAGCTTCACAGTAAACAATGAGCAGTTCTTC.

This clonotype has just a few counts. The J gene is TRBJ2-5, the V gene TRBV7-3; D is undetermined. The CDR3 has 13 amino acids. The germline V and J ends were trimmed by 4 bases and 3 bases, with 9 bases remaining between them. CDR1 and CDR2 (germline): SGHTA, FQGTGA. As DNA, the CDR3 is TGTGCCAGCAGCTCTGACACTGAAGAGACCCAGTACTTC. Translation gives CASSSDTEETQYF.

The chain employs TRBV6-2 or TRBV6-3 and TRBJ2-1; D not resolved. The V end was cut by 6 bases, the J end by 3 bases, with 15 bases between. CDR3 size: 15 residues. The V gene's germline CDR1 is MNHEY and CDR2 SVGEGT. The CDR3 region has the DNA TGTGCCAGCAGCGCCCGGGTCCCATACTACAATGAGCAGTTCTTC. Translation gives CASSARVPYYNEQFF.

The chain combines TRBV4-1 with TRBJ2-6, with TRBD2 matching 8 bases. After removal of 2 bases from V and 3 bases from J, the junction contained 3 bases not matched to a gene. The CDR3 is 16 residues long. Per germline, CDR1 MGHRA and CDR2 YSYEKL. CDR3 DNA: TGCGCCAGCAGCCAAACGGGGGGGAGTGGGGCCAACGTCCTGACTTTC. Amino acid sequence: CASSQTGGSGANVLTF.

This clonotype was seen only a few times. This chain connects TRBV27 to TRBJ1-5; the D is unclear. Trimming removed 6 bases at V and 0 bases at J, with 6 bases between. The length of the CDR3 is 13 residues. CDR1 and CDR2 (germline): MNHEY, SMNVEV (reference sequence). CDR3 sequence reads: CASSFFSNQPQHF. The DNA for the CDR3 is TGTGCCAGCAGCTTCTTTAGCAATCAGCCCCAGCATTTT.

The genes are TRBV7-2 and TRBJ1-3, with D maybe TRBD1 (6 bases). The CDR3 loop spans 16 amino acids. The germline V and J ends were trimmed by 4 bases and 11 bases, with 24 bases remaining between them. Germline V gives CDR1 SGHTA, CDR2 FQGNSA. The CDR3 sequence: CASSWAQGTPPVAIYF. The CDR3 bases are TGTGCCAGCAGCTGGGCACAGGGTACCCCACCAGTGGCCATATATTTT.

In its sample, this clonotype was seen a few times. This chain joins TRBV29-1 and TRBJ2-7; 7 bases are shared with TRBD2. The CDR3 is made up of 13 amino acids. CDR1 is SQVTM and CDR2 is ANQGSEA in the germline V gene. Trimming cost V 7 bases and J 3 bases; bases outside gene matches: 9. CDR3 residues: CSAATSLRYEQYF. The CDR3 DNA is TGCAGCGCGGCGACTAGCTTGCGCTACGAGCAGTACTTC.

The sample holds many counts of this clonotype. This sequence joins TRBV6-4 and TRBJ2-3; TRBD2 aligns across 11 bases. Germline CDR1 and CDR2: MRHNA and SNTAGT. Germline trimming cut 2 bases from V and 0 bases from J; bases unmatched to any gene: 1. The CDR3 loop spans 16 amino acids. CDR3 loop: CASSDLAGGSTDTQYF. CDR3 in DNA: TGTGCCAGCAGTGACCTAGCGGGGGGTAGCACAGATACGCAGTATTTT.

The chain employs TRBV7-9 and TRBJ1-6, with 7 bases that match TRBD1. CDR3 size: 18 residues. V lost 4 bases and J lost 9; bases outside the gene matches: 18. Looked up from germline, CDR1 is SEHNR and CDR2 is FQNEAQ (reference sequence). CDR3 DNA sequence: TGTGCCAGCAGCTCCCTGCGACCAGGGGGGGACAGCAGTTCACCCCTCCACTTT. It is translated as CASSSLRPGGDSSSPLHF.

Only a few counts were recorded for this clonotype. The chain carries TRBV20-1 and TRBJ2-3, with unresolved D. Germline CDR1 reads DFQATT; CDR2 reads SNEGSKA (reference sequence). Trimming took off 6 bases at V and 6 bases at J, with 1 base between the two ends. The CDR3 length is 8 residues. CDR3 residues: CSADTQYF. The CDR3 nucleotides are TGCAGTGCGGATACGCAGTATTTT.

The genes are TRBV28 and TRBJ1-6; no clear D. This CDR3 has 14 residues. Germline CDR1 is MDHEN and CDR2 is SYDVKM. The V end lost 3 bases, the J end lost 10 bases, and 13 bases lay between the germline ends. CDR3 residues: CASSFWARRSPLHF. The DNA of the CDR3 is TGTGCCAGCAGTTTCTGGGCGCGTAGATCACCCCTCCACTTT.

This clonotype was picked up a small number of times. The J gene is TRBJ2-7, the V gene TRBV6-1; no reliable D call. Trimming left V 7 bases short and J 4 bases short, with 11 bases between. The CDR3 has 12 residues. Germline CDR1 is MNHNS and CDR2 is SASEGT. CDR3 protein: CASNLPGYEQYV. Written as DNA, the CDR3 is TGTGCCAGCAACCTCCCCGGATACGAGCAGTACGTC.

By share of the sample, this clonotype is medium-sized. The rearrangement uses TRBV7-2 and TRBJ2-1, with D possibly matching TRBD2 (6 bases). Trimming shortened V by 8 bases and J by 0 bases, and 14 bases separated the two germline ends. Germline assignment: CDR1 SGHTA and CDR2 FQGNSA. The CDR3 consists of 15 residues. CDR3 in amino acids: CASGADGSSYNEQFF. DNA of the CDR3: TGTGCCAGCGGCGCAGACGGGAGCTCCTACAATGAGCAGTTCTTC.

The rearrangement uses TRBV6-6 and TRBJ2-5; maybe TRBD2 (5 bases). The germline gives CDR1 MNHNY, CDR2 SVGAGI (reference sequence). The CDR3 contains 14 residues. The germline V and J ends were trimmed by 7 bases and 7 bases, with 19 bases remaining between them. CDR3 in amino acids: CASTPGERPGTQYF. CDR3 sequence (DNA): TGTGCCAGCACCCCCGGGGAGCGACCGGGGACCCAGTACTTC.

This clonotype has just a few counts. V gene TRBV12-3 or TRBV12-4 combines with J gene TRBJ1-2; D is perhaps TRBD1 (6 bases). This CDR3 has 15 amino acids. V gave up 7 bases and J gave up 2 bases, with 17 bases separating them. CDR3 amino acids: CASTLRGGANYGYTF. The CDR3 coding sequence is TGTGCCAGCACCCTTCGGGGGGGCGCGAACTATGGCTACACCTTC.

Here the CDR3 reads CASMGLGETQYF. The CDR3 bases are TGTGCCAGCATGGGCTTGGGAGAGACCCAGTACTTC. V is TRBV9 and J is TRBJ2-5; D unresolved. The V gene's germline CDR1 is SGDLS and CDR2 YYNGEE. The CDR3 totals 12 residues. Trimming shortened V by 6 bases and J by 4 bases, and 10 bases separated the two germline ends.

V is TRBV20-1 and J is TRBJ2-1; the D is unclear. CDR3 length equals 11 residues. The V end was cut by 6 bases, the J end by 9 bases, with 12 bases between. From germline, CDR1 is DFQATT and CDR2 SNEGSKA (reference sequence). CDR3 in amino acids: CSAPSPSEQFF. CDR3 DNA: TGCAGTGCCCCATCCCCGAGTGAGCAGTTCTTC.

The CDR3 DNA reads as TGCAGTGCTAGAGCCGCCGATAGGGGGCCCGTACCTATGAACACCGGGGAGCTGTTTTTT. Amino acid sequence: CSARAADRGPVPMNTGELFF. The V and J genes are TRBV20-1 and TRBJ2-2; TRBD1 aligns across 7 bases. CDR1 is DFQATT, CDR2 SNEGSKA, per germline (reference sequence). Germline trimming cut 1 base from V and 1 base from J; bases unmatched to any gene: 18. The CDR3 extends over 20 amino acids.

The chain combines TRBV5-1 with TRBJ2-2; 12 bases align to TRBD2. The CDR3 length is 17 residues. Germline CDR1 is SGHRS and CDR2 is YFSETQ. Germline trimming cut 4 bases from V and 4 bases from J; bases unmatched to any gene: 8. In DNA, the CDR3 is TGCGCCAGCAGCACCAGGACTAGCGGGGCATCCACCGGGGAGCTGTTTTTT. This sequence encodes CASSTRTSGASTGELFF.

The table lists this clonotype with a few counts. The chain couples TRBV12-3 or TRBV12-4 to TRBJ1-5; no reliable D call. V was trimmed by 3 bases and J by 4 bases, leaving 7 bases between them. This CDR3 has 13 amino acids. The CDR3 is CASSFVGNQPQHF. As DNA, the CDR3 is TGTGCCAGCAGTTTTGTCGGGAATCAGCCCCAGCATTTT.

This clonotype appeared a few times. The V call is TRBV20-1, the J call TRBJ2-1; 9 bases align to TRBD2. V was pared by 0 bases and J by 8 bases, with 14 bases of the junction left unmatched. Germline V gene lookup returns CDR1 DFQATT and CDR2 SNEGSKA (reference sequence). This CDR3 has 17 residues. The CDR3 loop is CSARDSGGFSQWYEQFF. DNA of the CDR3: TGCAGTGCTAGAGATAGCGGGGGCTTTTCTCAGTGGTATGAGCAGTTCTTC.

The gene calls are TRBV10-1 and TRBJ2-3; 7 positions match TRBD2. The CDR3 extends over 16 amino acids. The junction had 9 bases not matched to a gene; V was cut back by 3 bases and J by 3 bases. Germline CDR1 and CDR2: WNHNN and SYGVQD (reference sequence). The CDR3 region is CASSEERPSGTDTQYF. The DNA of the CDR3 is TGCGCCAGCAGTGAAGAGCGGCCTAGCGGTACAGATACGCAGTATTTT.

The chain joins TRBV20-1 to TRBJ2-3; 10 positions match TRBD2. The V gene's germline CDR1 is DFQATT and CDR2 SNEGSKA (reference sequence). This CDR3 contains 15 residues. J was trimmed by 5 bases and V by 2 bases; bases with no gene match: 7. The CDR3 sequence is CSARKRGGLVDTQYF. The CDR3 nucleotides are TGCAGTGCTAGAAAGCGGGGGGGCCTGGTAGATACGCAGTATTTT.